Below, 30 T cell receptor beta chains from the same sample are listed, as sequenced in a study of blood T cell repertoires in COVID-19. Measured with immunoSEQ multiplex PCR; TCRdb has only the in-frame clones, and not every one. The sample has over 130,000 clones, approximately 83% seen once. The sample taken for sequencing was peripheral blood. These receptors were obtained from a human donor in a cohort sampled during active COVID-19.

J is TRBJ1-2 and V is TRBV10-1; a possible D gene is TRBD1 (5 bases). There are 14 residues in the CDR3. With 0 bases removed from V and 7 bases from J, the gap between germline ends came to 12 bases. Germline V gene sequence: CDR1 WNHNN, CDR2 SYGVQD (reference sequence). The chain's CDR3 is CASSESGGASGYTF. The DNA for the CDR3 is TGCGCCAGCAGTGAGTCAGGAGGGGCCTCTGGCTACACCTTC.

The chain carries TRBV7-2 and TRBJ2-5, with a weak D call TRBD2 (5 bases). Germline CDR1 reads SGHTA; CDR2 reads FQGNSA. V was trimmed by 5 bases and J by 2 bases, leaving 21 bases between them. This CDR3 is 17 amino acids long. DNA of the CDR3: TGTGCCAGCAGCCAACGTCAACTAGTCAGAGCTCAAGAGACCCAGTACTTC. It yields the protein CASSQRQLVRAQETQYF.

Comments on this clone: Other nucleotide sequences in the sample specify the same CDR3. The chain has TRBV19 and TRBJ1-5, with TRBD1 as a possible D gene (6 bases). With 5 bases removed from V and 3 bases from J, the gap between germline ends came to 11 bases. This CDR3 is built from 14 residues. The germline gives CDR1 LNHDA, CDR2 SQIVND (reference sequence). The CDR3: CASSATGPNQPQHF. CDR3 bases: TGTGCCAGTAGTGCCACAGGGCCCAATCAGCCCCAGCATTTT.

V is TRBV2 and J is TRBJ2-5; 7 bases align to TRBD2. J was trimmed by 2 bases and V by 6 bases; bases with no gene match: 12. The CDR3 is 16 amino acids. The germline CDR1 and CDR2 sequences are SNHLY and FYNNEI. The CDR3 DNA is TGTGCCAGCAGCCCTGGGCGGGGACTACTACAAGAGACCCAGTACTTC. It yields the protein CASSPGRGLLQETQYF.

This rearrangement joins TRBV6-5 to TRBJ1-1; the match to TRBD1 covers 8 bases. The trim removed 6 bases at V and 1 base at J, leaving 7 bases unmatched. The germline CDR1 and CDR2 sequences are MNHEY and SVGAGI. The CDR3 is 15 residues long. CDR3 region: CASSPQTGENTEAFF. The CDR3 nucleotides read TGTGCCAGCAGCCCACAGACAGGGGAGAACACTGAAGCTTTCTTT.

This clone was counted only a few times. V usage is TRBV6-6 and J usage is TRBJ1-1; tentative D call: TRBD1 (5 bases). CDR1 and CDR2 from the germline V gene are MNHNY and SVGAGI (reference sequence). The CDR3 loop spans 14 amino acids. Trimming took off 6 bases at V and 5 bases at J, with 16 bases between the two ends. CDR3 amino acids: CASSTDSSYTEAFF. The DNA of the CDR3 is TGTGCCAGCAGCACCGACAGCTCCTATACTGAAGCTTTCTTT.

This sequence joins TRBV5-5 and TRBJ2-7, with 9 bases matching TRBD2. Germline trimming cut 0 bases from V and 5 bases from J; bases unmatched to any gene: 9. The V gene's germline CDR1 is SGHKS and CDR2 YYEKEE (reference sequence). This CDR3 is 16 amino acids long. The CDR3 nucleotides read TGTGCCAGCAGCTTGGGAACGGGACTAGCTCGGGACGAGCAGTACTTC. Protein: CASSLGTGLARDEQYF.

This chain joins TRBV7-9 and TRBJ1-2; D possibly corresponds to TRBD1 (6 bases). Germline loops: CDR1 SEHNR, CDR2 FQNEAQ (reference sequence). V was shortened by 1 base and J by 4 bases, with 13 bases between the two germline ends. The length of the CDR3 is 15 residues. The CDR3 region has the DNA TGTGCCAGCAGCTTAGGGGGGGGACACGGCTATGGCTACACCTTC. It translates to CASSLGGGHGYGYTF.

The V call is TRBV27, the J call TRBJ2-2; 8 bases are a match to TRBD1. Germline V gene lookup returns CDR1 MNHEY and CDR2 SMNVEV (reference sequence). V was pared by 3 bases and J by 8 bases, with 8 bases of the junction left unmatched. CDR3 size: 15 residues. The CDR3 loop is CASSFLYRGNGELFF. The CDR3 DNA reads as TGTGCCAGCAGTTTCCTGTACAGGGGGAATGGGGAGCTGTTTTTT.

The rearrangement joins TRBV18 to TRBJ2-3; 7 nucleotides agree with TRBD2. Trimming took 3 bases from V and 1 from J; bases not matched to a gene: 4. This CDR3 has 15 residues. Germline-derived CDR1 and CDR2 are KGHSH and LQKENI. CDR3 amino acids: CASSPTSTGTDTQYF. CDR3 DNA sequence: TGTGCCAGCTCACCGACTAGCACGGGCACAGATACGCAGTATTTT.

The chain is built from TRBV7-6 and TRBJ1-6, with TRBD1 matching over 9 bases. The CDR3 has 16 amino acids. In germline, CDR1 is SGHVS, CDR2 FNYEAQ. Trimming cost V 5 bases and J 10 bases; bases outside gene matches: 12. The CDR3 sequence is CASSPLPDRGGSPLHF. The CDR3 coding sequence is TGTGCCAGCAGCCCCTTACCGGACAGGGGAGGCTCACCCCTCCACTTT.

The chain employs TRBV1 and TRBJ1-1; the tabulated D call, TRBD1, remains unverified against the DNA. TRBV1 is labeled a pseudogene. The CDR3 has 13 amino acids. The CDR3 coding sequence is TGCACCAGCAGCCAAGGGAACAGGGGGCGAGCTTTCTTT. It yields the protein CTSSQGNRGRAFF.

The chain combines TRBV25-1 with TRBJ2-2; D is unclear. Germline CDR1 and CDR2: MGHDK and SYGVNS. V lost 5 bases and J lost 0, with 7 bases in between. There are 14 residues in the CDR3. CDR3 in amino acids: CASSWQANTGELFF. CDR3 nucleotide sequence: TGTGCCAGCAGTTGGCAGGCGAACACCGGGGAGCTGTTTTTT.

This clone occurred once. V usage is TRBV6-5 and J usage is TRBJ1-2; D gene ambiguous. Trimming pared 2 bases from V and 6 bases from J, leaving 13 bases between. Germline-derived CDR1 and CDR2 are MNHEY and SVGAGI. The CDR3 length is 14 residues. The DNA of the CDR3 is TGTGCCAGCAGTTACCCCCAATCACCGGATGGCTACACCTTC. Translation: CASSYPQSPDGYTF.

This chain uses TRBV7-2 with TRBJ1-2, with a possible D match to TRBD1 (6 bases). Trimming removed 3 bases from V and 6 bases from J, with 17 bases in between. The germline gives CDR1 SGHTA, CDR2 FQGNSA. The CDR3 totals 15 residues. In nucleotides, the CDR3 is TGTGCCAGCAGCTTCGGGGTCGCCACAGGGAATGGCTACACCTTC. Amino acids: CASSFGVATGNGYTF.

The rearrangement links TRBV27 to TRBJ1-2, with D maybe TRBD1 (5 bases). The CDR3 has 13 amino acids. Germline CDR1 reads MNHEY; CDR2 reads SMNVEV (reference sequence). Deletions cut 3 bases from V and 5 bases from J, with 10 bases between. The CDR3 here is CASSFRGGYGYTF. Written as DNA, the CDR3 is TGTGCCAGCAGTTTTAGGGGCGGATATGGCTACACCTTC.

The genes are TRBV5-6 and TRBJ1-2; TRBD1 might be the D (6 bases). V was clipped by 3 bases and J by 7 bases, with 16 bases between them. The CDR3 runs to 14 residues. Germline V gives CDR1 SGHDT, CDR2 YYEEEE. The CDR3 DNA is TGTGCCAGCAGCTCCTGGGGGGGCAAGGGTGGCTACACCTTC. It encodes CASSSWGGKGGYTF.

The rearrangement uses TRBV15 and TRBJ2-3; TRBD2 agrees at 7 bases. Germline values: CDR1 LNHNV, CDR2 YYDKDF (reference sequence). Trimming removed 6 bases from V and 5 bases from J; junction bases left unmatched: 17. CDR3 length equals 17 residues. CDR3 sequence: CATSSVGEGMAKDTQYF. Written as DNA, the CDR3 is TGTGCCACCAGTAGTGTTGGGGAGGGAATGGCAAAAGATACGCAGTATTTT.

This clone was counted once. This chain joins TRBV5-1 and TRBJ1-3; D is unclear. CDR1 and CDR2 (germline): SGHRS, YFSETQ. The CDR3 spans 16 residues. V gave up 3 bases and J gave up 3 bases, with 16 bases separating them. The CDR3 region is CASSSGGPGGGNTIYF. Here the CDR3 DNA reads TGCGCCAGCAGCTCGGGTGGACCGGGAGGTGGAAACACCATATATTTT.

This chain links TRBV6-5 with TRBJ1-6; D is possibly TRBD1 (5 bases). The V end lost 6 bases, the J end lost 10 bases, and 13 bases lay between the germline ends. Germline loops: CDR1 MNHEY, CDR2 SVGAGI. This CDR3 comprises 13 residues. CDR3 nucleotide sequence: TGTGCCAGCAGAAGAACGGGGGACTCACCCCTCCACTTT. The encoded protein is CASRRTGDSPLHF.

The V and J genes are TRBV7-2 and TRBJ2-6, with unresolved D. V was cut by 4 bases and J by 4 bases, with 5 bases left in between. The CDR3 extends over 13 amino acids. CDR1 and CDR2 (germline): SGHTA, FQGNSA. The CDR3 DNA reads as TGTGCCAGCAGCTCCCTAGGGGCCAACGTCCTGACTTTC. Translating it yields CASSSLGANVLTF.

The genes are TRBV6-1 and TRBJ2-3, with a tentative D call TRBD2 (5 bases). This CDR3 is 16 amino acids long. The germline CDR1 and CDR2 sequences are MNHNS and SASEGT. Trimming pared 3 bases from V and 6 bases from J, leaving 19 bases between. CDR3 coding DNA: TGTGCCAGCAGTGACAGTTTTCGTCGGGGTGTCGATACGCAGTATTTT. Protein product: CASSDSFRRGVDTQYF.

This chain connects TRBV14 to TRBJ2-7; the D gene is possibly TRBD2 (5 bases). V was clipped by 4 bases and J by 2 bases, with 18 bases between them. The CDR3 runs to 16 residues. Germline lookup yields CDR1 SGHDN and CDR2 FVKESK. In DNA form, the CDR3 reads TGTGCCAGCAGCCCAGGACTGCCGGGTTCAACCTACGAGCAGTACTTC. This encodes CASSPGLPGSTYEQYF.

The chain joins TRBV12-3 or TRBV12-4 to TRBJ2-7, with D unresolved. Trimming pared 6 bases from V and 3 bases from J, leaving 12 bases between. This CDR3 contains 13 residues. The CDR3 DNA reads TGTGCCAGCAGCCGCGGCCCGAACTACGAGCAGTACTTC. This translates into CASSRGPNYEQYF.

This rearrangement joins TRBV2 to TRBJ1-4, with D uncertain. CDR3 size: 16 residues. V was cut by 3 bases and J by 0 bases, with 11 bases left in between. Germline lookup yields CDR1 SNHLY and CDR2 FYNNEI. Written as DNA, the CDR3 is TGTGCCAGCAGTGATTTAGTTAGCGCAACTAATGAAAAACTGTTTTTT. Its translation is CASSDLVSATNEKLFF.

Written as DNA, the CDR3 is TGTGCCAGTACCCCCGCCCCCCAGGGGGCAGACAATGAGCAGTTCTTC. Translation gives CASTPAPQGADNEQFF. V is TRBV19 and J is TRBJ2-1, with TRBD1 matching 8 bases. The trim removed 7 bases at V and 5 bases at J, leaving 13 bases unmatched. CDR3 length: 16 amino acids. Germline V gives CDR1 LNHDA, CDR2 SQIVND (reference sequence). Using reference TRBV19 and TRBJ2-1 for the parts outside the CDR3, the full variable domain is DGGITQSPKYLFRKEGQNVTLSCEQNLNHDAMYWYRQDPGQGLRLIYYSQIVNDFQKGDIAEGYSVSREKKESFPLTVTSAQKNPTAFYLCASTPAPQGADNEQFFGPGTRLTVL.

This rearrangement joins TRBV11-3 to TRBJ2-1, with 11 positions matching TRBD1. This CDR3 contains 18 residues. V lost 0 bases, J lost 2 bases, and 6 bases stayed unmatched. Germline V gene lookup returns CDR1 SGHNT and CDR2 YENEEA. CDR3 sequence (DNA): TGTGCCAGCAGCTTAGATCATGGGGGACAGGGGGCCTACAATGAGCAGTTCTTC. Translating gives CASSLDHGGQGAYNEQFF.

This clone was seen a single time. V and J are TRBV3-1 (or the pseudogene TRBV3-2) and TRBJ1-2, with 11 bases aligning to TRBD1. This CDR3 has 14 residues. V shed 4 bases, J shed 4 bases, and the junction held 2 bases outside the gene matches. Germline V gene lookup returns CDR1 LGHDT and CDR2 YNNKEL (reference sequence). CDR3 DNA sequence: TGTGCCAGCAGCCTTGGGACAGGGGGCTATGGCTACACCTTC. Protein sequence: CASSLGTGGYGYTF.

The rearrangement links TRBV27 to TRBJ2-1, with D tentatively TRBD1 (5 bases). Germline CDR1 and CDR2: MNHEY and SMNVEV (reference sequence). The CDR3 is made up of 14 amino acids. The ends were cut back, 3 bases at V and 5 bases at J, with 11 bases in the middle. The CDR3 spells CASSFSVGHNEQFF. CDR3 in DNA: TGTGCCAGCAGTTTCAGCGTGGGGCACAATGAGCAGTTCTTC.

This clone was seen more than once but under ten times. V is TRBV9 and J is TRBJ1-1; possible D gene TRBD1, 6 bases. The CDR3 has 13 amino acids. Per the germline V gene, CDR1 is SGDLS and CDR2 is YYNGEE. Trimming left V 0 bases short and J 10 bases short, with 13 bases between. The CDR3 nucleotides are TGTGCCAGCAGCGTAGAGGGGGTATCTGTAGCTTTCTTT. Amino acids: CASSVEGVSVAFF.